This T cell receptor beta chain was recorded in a study of blood T cell repertoires in COVID-19. Study in general: Sites across the United States, Italy and Spain contributed samples from acute and convalescent COVID-19. T cells, B-cell-depleted T cells, or PBMCs provided the cDNA or gDNA that served as material.

Germline loops: CDR1 MDHEN, CDR2 SYDVKM. The CDR3 sequence is 15 residues long. Between the trimmed V and J ends, which lost 3 bases and 2 bases, there was a span of 8 bases. TCRdb's table, derived via immunoSEQ multiplex PCR, lists solely in-frame clones and lacks some. Of about 180,000 clones in the sample, around 85% were seen once. Each recovered donor of Cohort 3 presented with two negative PCRs, clearance, or symptom resolution. The sequence was obtained from a man aged 35 to 55 who had recovered from COVID-19. Sequences were obtained from PBMCs or T cells enriched from blood (not recorded which). The rearrangement joins TRBV28 to TRBJ1-6, with D unclear. CDR3 sequence reads: CASSFPGTYNSPLHF. The CDR3 DNA sequence: TGTGCCAGCAGTTTCCCGGGAACCTATAATTCACCCCTCCACTTT.